The source of this TCR beta chain is a study of technical replicates of blood from a handful of donors. CDR3 length: 16 residues. The germline V and J ends were trimmed by 4 bases and 5 bases, with 22 bases remaining between them. Germline V lookup: CDR1 SGHRS, CDR2 YFSETQ. TCRdb keeps only in-frame clones here, not all; method: immunoSEQ multiplex PCR. The sample includes about 12,000 clones, 85% to 95% of them seen just once. The chain has TRBV5-1 and TRBJ2-7; maybe TRBD1 (6 bases). The specimen sequenced was PBMCs. The TCR comes from a human donor in good health. CDR3 coding DNA: TGCGCCAGCAGCCCCGCCACACAGGGTTTGGTCGACGAGCAGTACTTC. Amino acid sequence: CASSPATQGLVDEQYF.